This T cell receptor beta chain was sequenced during a study of OX40 agonist ivuxolimab in advanced cancers. The CDR3 totals 15 residues. The V gene's germline CDR1 is SNHLY and CDR2 FYNNEI. V shed 4 bases and J 1 base; nucleotides not matched to a gene: 3. Sequencing used immunoSEQ multiplex PCR; TCRdb keeps in-frame clones, though not all of them. The sample holds approximately 35,000 clones, 74% seen once. The receptor was isolated from an adult with an advanced solid tumor such as melanoma, head and neck, liver or kidney cancer. Sequences were derived from CD4+ or CD8+ T cells sorted from blood, sampled in a trial of the OX40 agonist ivuxolimab. J is TRBJ2-3 and V is TRBV2, with 9 positions matching TRBD2. CDR3 loop: CASSVSGGRTDTQYF. The CDR3 DNA follows: TGTGCCAGCAGTGTCAGCGGGGGGCGCACAGATACGCAGTATTTT.